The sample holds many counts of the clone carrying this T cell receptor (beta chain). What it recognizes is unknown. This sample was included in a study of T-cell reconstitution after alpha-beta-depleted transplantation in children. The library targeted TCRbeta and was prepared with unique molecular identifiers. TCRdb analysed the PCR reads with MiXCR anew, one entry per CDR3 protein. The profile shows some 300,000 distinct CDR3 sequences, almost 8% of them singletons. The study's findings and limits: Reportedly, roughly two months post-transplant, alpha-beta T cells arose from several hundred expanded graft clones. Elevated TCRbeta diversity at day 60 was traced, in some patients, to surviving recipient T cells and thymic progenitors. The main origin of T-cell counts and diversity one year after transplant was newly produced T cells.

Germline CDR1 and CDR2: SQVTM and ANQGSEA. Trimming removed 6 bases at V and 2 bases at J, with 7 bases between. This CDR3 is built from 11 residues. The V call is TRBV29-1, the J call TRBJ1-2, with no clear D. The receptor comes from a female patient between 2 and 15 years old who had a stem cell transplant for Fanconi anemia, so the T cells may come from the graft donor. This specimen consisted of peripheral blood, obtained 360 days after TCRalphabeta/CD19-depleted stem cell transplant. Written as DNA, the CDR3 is TGCAGCGTCTTACAGAACTATGGCTACACCTTC. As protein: CSVLQNYGYTF.